A selection of T cell receptor beta chains follows, all from one sample in a study of T cell responses to AZD1222 COVID-19 vaccine. The table came from immunoSEQ multiplex PCR; TCRdb's copy has only in-frame clones and leaves some out. Counted here are tens of thousands of clones, over 75% occurring once; the ten biggest clones make up around 10%. The sequencing used peripheral blood, collected 28 days after the second AZD1222 dose. The receptors shown here come from an adult who received the AZD1222 COVID-19 vaccine. Each CDR3 is given with its conserved first and last residue. Fields, in order: clone size, D gene, V gene, J gene, CDR3 protein. A D gene is named only where the DNA matches it firmly. The size field is filled for only some rows; it gives once, few, many or a size class.

>NA|NA|TRBV3-1/TRBV3-2|TRBJ1-4
CASSQGGFSGELFF
>NA|NA|TRBV21-1|TRBJ2-7
CASRPLYEQYF
>NA|TRBD2|TRBV6-2/TRBV6-3|TRBJ2-7
CASSYSLLAGTYEQYF
>NA|TRBD1|TRBV6-2/TRBV6-3|TRBJ1-6
CASSYNLGQGARNSPLHF
>NA|TRBD1|TRBV5-1|TRBJ1-2
CASSPGQPYGYTF
>NA|TRBD1|TRBV19|TRBJ1-5
CASSVQGHSNQPQHF
>once|NA|TRBV12-3/TRBV12-4|TRBJ2-1
CASSLVAVLEQFF
>NA|TRBD1|TRBV7-9|TRBJ1-1
CASSSGTGGAFF
>NA|NA|TRBV18|TRBJ1-6
CASSTHGSSYNSPLHF
>NA|TRBD1|TRBV20-1|TRBJ1-2
CSATQGVRSSF
>once|TRBD1|TRBV19|TRBJ1-2
CASSPMTGVGYTF
>NA|NA|TRBV7-8|TRBJ2-2
CASNVEWTNTGELFF
>NA|TRBD1|TRBV5-4|TRBJ2-1
CASSEDRDNEQFF
>once|NA|TRBV19|TRBJ2-5
CASSGSGMESETQYF
>NA|TRBD1|TRBV9|TRBJ2-7
CASSASGQGAYEQYF
>NA|TRBD1|TRBV7-2|TRBJ2-1
CASSLYRGANYNEQFF
>NA|TRBD1|TRBV27|TRBJ1-2
CASARADRAGNGYTF
>NA|NA|TRBV18|TRBJ1-2
CASTSGHFNYGYTF
>NA|NA|TRBV19|TRBJ1-2
CASSTSAQANYGYTF
>NA|NA|TRBV13|TRBJ2-1
CASSLRTRDEQFF
>NA|NA|TRBV12-1|TRBJ1-2
CASGLMVENGYTF
>NA|NA|TRBV7-3|TRBJ2-1
CASASRLSGNEQFF
>NA|TRBD2|TRBV5-4|TRBJ2-1
CASSASRGTSGVGQFF
>NA|NA|TRBV4-1|TRBJ2-2
CASSPGRRRGTGELFF
>NA|NA|TRBV9|TRBJ1-5
CASSVGASTHQPQHF
>NA|NA|TRBV11-2|TRBJ1-1
CASSMNTEAFF
>NA|TRBD1|TRBV5-1|TRBJ1-1
CASRRDSMNTEAFF
>NA|TRBD1|TRBV18|TRBJ1-4
CASSPMTGGNEKLFF
>NA|TRBD1|TRBV5-5|TRBJ1-1
CASSRLGQGAGGAFF
>NA|TRBD1|TRBV5-1|TRBJ2-7
CASSRDRAEEQYF
>NA|NA|TRBV30|TRBJ1-6
CAAQQPGSPLHF
>once|NA|TRBV6-6|TRBJ1-5
CASGVSSNQPQHF
>medium-sized|NA|TRBV13|TRBJ2-1
CASRGKRGNEQFF
>NA|TRBD2|TRBV5-5|TRBJ2-3
CASSLAKSASGTTQYF
>NA|NA|TRBV5-5|TRBJ1-3
CASSLDRVQNGNTIYF
>NA|TRBD2|TRBV28|TRBJ2-7
CASSSPSSGRTYEQYF
>once|TRBD1|TRBV19|TRBJ1-2
CASSPPPTGGHGYTF
>NA|NA|TRBV28|TRBJ1-5
CASSSQGGQPQHF
>NA|TRBD1|TRBV18|TRBJ2-6
CASSDRAGANVLTF
>NA|NA|TRBV10-1|TRBJ1-1
CASSETGRAEAFF
>NA|NA|TRBV24-1|TRBJ1-5
CATSDFSNQPQHF
>once|TRBD1|TRBV6-5|TRBJ1-2
CASVPTGEFPYGYTF
>NA|NA|TRBV7-2|TRBJ1-6
CASSPPQGTNSPLHF
>NA|TRBD1|TRBV6-5|TRBJ1-4
CASSNGQDNEKLFF
>NA|NA|TRBV6-4|TRBJ1-2
CASSDGANYGYTF